This T cell receptor (beta chain) was sequenced in a study of blood T cell repertoires in COVID-19 (dated by TCRdb to the early 2020s). Notes on the research overall: Collaborator samples came from the United States, Italy and Spain and covered acute and convalescent phases of COVID-19. The material from the prospective study consisted of cDNA or gDNA derived from T cells, B-cell-depleted T cells, or PBMCs. Subjects who had been exposed to COVID-19, were actively infected with it, or had recovered from it provided the deeply sampled blood TCRbeta repertoires that made up the dataset. The repertoires were released in a freely available public database intended as a resource for research on the immune response to SARS-CoV-2. The samples were drawn from the first 160 participants of the ongoing ImmuneRACE study and from more than 1,000 subjects provided by 6 global collaborators. Nearly every sample came with metadata listing a de-identified subject ID, COVID-19 status, age in years and sex. HLA class I and class II types, where available, came from metadata supplied by the sample provider rather than from assay-based typing. Overall study results and their limits: Clinical and demographic metadata were provided uncurated, with the amount varying by source and participant.

One collaborating source in Seattle enrolled patients while the patients were actively infected and followed the patients over time throughout the course of disease. Collaborating institutions collected whole blood in K2EDTA tubes following their own protocols. Collaborator samples were shipped for TCRbeta analysis as frozen whole blood, isolated PBMCs, or DNA extracted from either sample type. TCRbeta CDR3 regions were amplified from genomic DNA by means of the immunoSEQ Assay, a bias-controlled multiplex PCR. Under the source paper's analysis protocol: Nucleated cell counts per sample were estimated from amplification of reference gene primers within the assay. To quantify the absolute abundance of each unique TCRbeta CDR3 rearrangement, sequence reads were collapsed and filtered. For each sample, productive Simpson clonality was calculated by taking the square root of Simpson's diversity index across productive rearrangements. This immuneACCESS table, as held by TCRdb, lists in-frame sequences with V and J called but not all clones. Of the missing ones, under half trace to an unresolved V gene in checked studies; the others have no known cause. V and J calls plus clone size are reproduced from that table; the DNA served to infer D and trimming. The sample profile shows roughly 68,000 clones; about 92% of them were found once. Around 0.52% of the sample comes from the top ten.

Cut back by 3 bases and 4 bases, the V and J ends lie 15 bases apart. From a lookup of the germline V gene (reference sequence), CDR1 and CDR2 are LNHDA and SQIVND. The CDR3 runs 15 residues from the cysteine to the phenylalanine. The CDR3 DNA has 45 bases and is translated from base 1. A word on this clone: Its antigen remains undetermined. No base qualities exist here, and no much larger clone lies one base off it.

The rearranged chain carries TRBV19 and TRBJ1-2, with no confidently assigned D gene. This clonotype was sampled from a man aged 50 to 60 with COVID-19, enrolled during active disease. The specimen sequenced was peripheral blood. The sequenced DNA is TGTGCCAGTAGTATGACGGAGGCGATACTCTATGGCTACACCTTC. Its translation reads: CASSMTEAILYGYTF.